This T cell receptor beta chain was found in a study of cytomegalovirus exposure and HLA in healthy donors. The CDR3 is 13 amino acids. The germline gives CDR1 MNHEY, CDR2 SVGAGI. In the PCR, 60 Vbeta and 13 Jbeta primers were used. This table comes from immunoSEQ multiplex PCR, and its TCRdb copy is limited to in-frame clones, with some not included. The data show roughly 100,000 clones, 76% seen once. V and J are TRBV6-5 and TRBJ2-5, with a possible D match to TRBD2 (5 bases). With the DNA end fitting TRBJ2-7 better, the J assignment may be wrong. Sequencing was performed on PBMCs. This receptor was identified in a man between 40 and 49 years old in good health and CMV-seronegative. The CDR3 DNA is TGTGCCAGCAGTTACTCGGAGGAGGACGAGCAGTACTTC. It yields the protein CASSYSEEDEQYF.